These T cell receptor beta chains were read from a single sample in a study of T-cell memory formation after mild COVID-19. TCRdb reanalysed the 5' RACE reads using MiXCR and keeps one entry per CDR3 protein. This repertoire shows 280,000 or so distinct CDR3 sequences, over 7% found once; its top ten account for roughly 22%. The sequencing sample was made of PBMCs or a T cell subset sorted from them (not recorded which). Receptor source: a young man who had mild COVID-19 (a few samples of this study predate the infection). Cell type and time point are not known. Each CDR3 is given with its conserved first and last residue. Each record gives: J gene, clone size, V gene, D gene, CDR3 DNA, CDR3 protein. A D gene is named only where the DNA matches it firmly. The listing skips clone size in some rows; elsewhere it reads once, few, many or a size class.

>TRBJ2-3|-|TRBV7-2|-
TGTGCCAGCAGCTGGGGGCCCTTAGATACGCAGTATTTT
CASSWGPLDTQYF
>TRBJ2-1|-|TRBV6-5|TRBD1
TGTGCCAGCAGAACACAGGGGGCGTCAGTTGGGGTGCAGTTCTTC
CASRTQGASVGVQFF
>TRBJ1-2|few|TRBV5-1|-
TGCGCCAGCAGCCCCTCGGAGTATTATGGCTACACCTTC
CASSPSEYYGYTF
>TRBJ2-5|many|TRBV12-3/TRBV12-4|-
TGTGCCAGCAGTTTCCGTCGGTGGAGAGGGGAGACCCAGTACTTC
CASSFRRWRGETQYF
>TRBJ2-2|-|TRBV6-1|-
TGTGCCAGCAGTGGCCCCCCGGGGGCCGGGGAGCTGTTTTTT
CASSGPPGAGELFF
>TRBJ1-2|-|TRBV7-2|-
TGTGCCAGCAGCTCGCCCCGGGCCCGCTCAGGTGGCTACACCTTC
CASSSPRARSGGYTF
>TRBJ1-5|many|TRBV6-1|TRBD1
TGTGCCAGTCGCCTCAGACAGGGTCAGCCCCAGCATTTT
CASRLRQGQPQHF
>TRBJ2-7|-|TRBV4-3|-
TGCGCCAGCAGCCAAGACCACAGGCTGGGAGCCGAGCAGTACTTC
CASSQDHRLGAEQYF
>TRBJ2-6|few|TRBV5-1|-
TGCGCCAGCAACGACGGGAACGCTGGGGCCAACGTCCTGACTTTC
CASNDGNAGANVLTF
>TRBJ2-5|few|TRBV7-2|TRBD2
TGTGCCAGCAGCCCCCGGAACCGGGGAGGGTACCAAGAGACCCAGTACTTC
CASSPRNRGGYQETQYF
>TRBJ2-1|many|TRBV6-5|-
TGTGCCAGCAGTTACTCGGGCAGATACAATGAGCAGTTCTTC
CASSYSGRYNEQFF
>TRBJ1-2|-|TRBV6-2/TRBV6-3|TRBD1
TGTGCCAGCAGCCGGACAGGGAGGTATGGCTACACCTTC
CASSRTGRYGYTF
>TRBJ2-5|-|TRBV6-1|TRBD2
TGTGCCAGCAGTTACCGGGGGGGCAGGGAGGAGACCCAGTACTTC
CASSYRGGREETQYF
>TRBJ2-2|-|TRBV4-1|TRBD2
TGCGCCAGCAGCCAGCAACTAGCGGGGGGACCGAACACCGGGGAGCTGTTTTTT
CASSQQLAGGPNTGELFF
>TRBJ2-3|few|TRBV7-9|TRBD1
TGTGCCAGCAGGCCGGGACAGGGGGCAATAGATACGCAGTATTTT
CASRPGQGAIDTQYF
>TRBJ2-1|-|TRBV7-2|TRBD2
TGTGCCAGCAGCTTAGCGCGGCTAGCGGGGGGGCTGGTTTCCTGCAATGAGCAGTTCTTC
CASSLARLAGGLVSCNEQFF
>TRBJ1-3|few|TRBV10-3|-
TGTGCCATCAGTGAGGGGGGAAACACCATATATTTT
CAISEGGNTIYF
>TRBJ2-6|few|TRBV20-1|-
TGCAGTGCGAGACCGTTGGGGGCTGGGGCCAACGTCCTGACTTTC
CSARPLGAGANVLTF
>TRBJ2-2|few|TRBV11-3|-
TGTGCCAGCAGAGAAACAGTAAACACCGGGGAGCTGTTTTTT
CASRETVNTGELFF
>TRBJ2-2|few|TRBV2|TRBD2
TGTGCCAGCGAAAAAGGGACTAGCGAGTCCGGGGAGCTGTTTTTT
CASEKGTSESGELFF
>TRBJ2-2|-|TRBV20-1|-
TGCAGTGCTAGAGAGGGGGTCGGGGAGCTGTTTTTT
CSAREGVGELFF
>TRBJ2-3|few|TRBV7-2|-
TGTGCCAGCAGCCCCGACAACCCCGTAATGGATACGCAGTATTTT
CASSPDNPVMDTQYF
>TRBJ2-3|many|TRBV24-1|-
TGTGCCACCAGTGGCCAGGCAGATACGCAGTATTTT
CATSGQADTQYF
>TRBJ2-6|-|TRBV9|-
TGTGCCAGCAGCGTCAGGGCCGGGGCCAACGTCCTGACTTTC
CASSVRAGANVLTF
>TRBJ1-1|few|TRBV20-1|-
TGCAGTGCTAGAGATTTGGGCCCTGAAGCTTTCTTT
CSARDLGPEAFF
>TRBJ1-1|-|TRBV7-9|-
TGTGCCAGCACCCGCAGGGAACTCGGCGAGGCTTTCTTT
CASTRRELGEAFF
>TRBJ1-5|few|TRBV19|TRBD1
TGTGCCAGTAGTATATCTGGGACAGGGGAACAGCCCCAGCATTTT
CASSISGTGEQPQHF
>TRBJ2-2|many|TRBV20-1|-
TGCAGTGCTAGAGATTGGGAACAGATGAACACCGGGGAGCTGTTTTTT
CSARDWEQMNTGELFF
>TRBJ2-3|few|TRBV7-9|TRBD2
TGTGCCAGCAGCATTGGACTAGCGGGTACGCAGTATTTT
CASSIGLAGTQYF
>TRBJ2-2|-|TRBV7-7|-
TGTGCTAGCAGCAAACAGGAACTCACCGGGGAGCTGTTTTTT
CASSKQELTGELFF
>TRBJ2-5|-|TRBV25-1|-
TGTGCCAGCATGGGGCGAAATCAAGAGACCCAGTACTTC
CASMGRNQETQYF
>TRBJ1-3|few|TRBV11-1|-
TGTGCCAGCAACCAAGGATCTGGAAACACCATATATTTT
CASNQGSGNTIYF
>TRBJ2-7|-|TRBV10-3|-
TGTGCCATCAGTGACCAACAGGGAACCTACGAGCAGTACTTC
CAISDQQGTYEQYF